Listed below are T cell receptor beta chains from one sample, sequenced in a study of technical replicates of blood from several donors. Generated by immunoSEQ multiplex PCR, the TCRdb table keeps only in-frame clones and is missing some. The profile shows some 74,000 clones, around 89% of them singletons. What was sequenced was T cells isolated from PBMCs. The receptor set was obtained from a human donor in good health. The CDR3 runs from the conserved cysteine through the conserved F or W. A D gene is named only where the DNA matches it firmly. Not all rows give a size; the values are once, few, many and, for expanded clones, a class.

size: few
D: NA
V: TRBV27
J: TRBJ1-1
CDR3: CASSLQGVSEAFF
DNA: TGTGCCAGCAGCCTACAGGGAGTCTCTGAAGCTTTCTTT

size: NA
D: TRBD2
V: TRBV5-4
J: TRBJ2-1
CDR3: CASSFTGLAAYNEQFF
DNA: TGTGCCAGCAGCTTCACGGGACTAGCGGCCTACAATGAGCAGTTCTTC

size: NA
D: TRBD2
V: TRBV7-9
J: TRBJ2-1
CDR3: CASSLSRELFNEQFF
DNA: TGTGCCAGCAGCTTGTCGCGGGAGTTATTCAATGAGCAGTTCTTC

size: NA
D: NA
V: TRBV5-1
J: TRBJ2-7
CDR3: CASSLRYSYEQYF
DNA: TGCGCCAGCAGCTTGAGATACAGTTACGAGCAGTACTTC

size: NA
D: TRBD2
V: TRBV29-1
J: TRBJ2-1
CDR3: CSIGEGLAGGNEQFF
DNA: TGCAGCATAGGCGAGGGACTAGCGGGAGGCAATGAGCAGTTCTTC

size: NA
D: TRBD2
V: TRBV11-3
J: TRBJ2-3
CDR3: CASSSRTSGSADTQYF
DNA: TGTGCCAGCAGCTCGAGGACTAGCGGGAGCGCAGATACGCAGTATTTT

size: once
D: NA
V: TRBV7-9
J: TRBJ2-5
CDR3: CASSLGGISWETQYF
DNA: TGTGCCAGCAGCTTAGGCGGTATTTCTTGGGAGACCCAGTACTTC

size: NA
D: TRBD2
V: TRBV19
J: TRBJ2-1
CDR3: CASIGGLAGESSYNEQFF
DNA: TGTGCCAGTATAGGGGGACTAGCGGGAGAGAGCTCCTACAATGAGCAGTTCTTC

size: NA
D: NA
V: TRBV9
J: TRBJ1-2
CDR3: CASSVAWQSYGYTF
DNA: TGTGCCAGCAGCGTAGCTTGGCAGTCCTATGGCTACACCTTC

size: NA
D: TRBD1
V: TRBV5-5
J: TRBJ2-7
CDR3: CASSSGTGSYEQYF
DNA: TGTGCCAGCAGCTCTGGGACAGGGAGCTACGAGCAGTACTTC

size: NA
D: TRBD1
V: TRBV10-3
J: TRBJ1-2
CDR3: CAISESADRVAGYTF
DNA: TGTGCCATCAGTGAGTCGGCGGACAGGGTTGCTGGCTACACCTTC

size: once
D: NA
V: TRBV25-1
J: TRBJ1-3
CDR3: CASSEQGGNTIYF
DNA: TGTGCCAGCAGTGAACAGGGTGGAAACACCATATATTTT

size: NA
D: TRBD1
V: TRBV19
J: TRBJ2-7
CDR3: CASSIRDRAYEQYF
DNA: TGTGCCAGTAGTATCCGGGACAGGGCCTACGAGCAGTACTTC

size: NA
D: NA
V: TRBV19
J: TRBJ1-3
CDR3: CASSNPGAGGNTIYF
DNA: TGTGCCAGTAGTAATCCGGGAGCTGGAGGAAACACCATATATTTT

size: NA
D: TRBD2
V: TRBV11-2
J: TRBJ2-7
CDR3: CASSWLTSGSYEQYF
DNA: TGTGCCAGCAGCTGGTTGACTAGCGGGAGCTACGAGCAGTACTTC

size: NA
D: TRBD2
V: TRBV7-2
J: TRBJ2-3
CDR3: CASSPRLAGGEDTQYF
DNA: TGTGCCAGCAGCCCGAGGCTAGCGGGAGGGGAGGATACGCAGTATTTT

size: NA
D: TRBD1
V: TRBV6-5
J: TRBJ2-7
CDR3: CASRSGTGGEQYF
DNA: TGTGCCAGCAGATCCGGGACAGGGGGCGAGCAGTACTTC

size: NA
D: NA
V: TRBV29-1
J: TRBJ1-2
CDR3: CSVEPLLSNYGYTF
DNA: TGCAGCGTTGAACCACTCCTAAGTAACTATGGCTACACCTTC

size: NA
D: NA
V: TRBV10-1
J: TRBJ2-1
CDR3: CASSDKASRGRADEQFF
DNA: TGCGCCAGCAGTGACAAGGCCTCTAGGGGGAGGGCCGATGAGCAGTTCTTC

size: NA
D: NA
V: TRBV6-4
J: TRBJ1-5
CDR3: CASSVEVNQPQHF
DNA: TGTGCCAGCAGTGTCGAGGTCAATCAGCCCCAGCATTTT

size: NA
D: NA
V: TRBV6-5
J: TRBJ1-5
CDR3: CASSYFGHDQPQHF
DNA: TGTGCCAGCAGTTACTTCGGACATGATCAGCCCCAGCATTTT

size: NA
D: NA
V: TRBV11-2
J: TRBJ2-2
CDR3: CASSLWRLDGGELFF
DNA: TGTGCCAGCAGCTTATGGCGACTAGATGGCGGGGAGCTGTTTTTT

size: once
D: TRBD1
V: TRBV19
J: TRBJ1-5
CDR3: CASSRKTGEYSNQPQHF
DNA: TGTGCCAGTAGTAGGAAGACAGGGGAGTATAGCAATCAGCCCCAGCATTTT

size: once
D: TRBD2
V: TRBV28
J: TRBJ2-1
CDR3: CASSHGLAADSYNEQFF
DNA: TGTGCCAGCAGTCACGGACTAGCGGCTGATTCCTACAATGAGCAGTTCTTC

size: NA
D: TRBD2
V: TRBV5-6
J: TRBJ2-1
CDR3: CASSKGTSLEQFF
DNA: TGTGCCAGCAGCAAAGGGACTAGCCTTGAGCAGTTCTTC

size: NA
D: NA
V: TRBV7-8
J: TRBJ1-4
CDR3: CASSLVGVREKLFF
DNA: TGTGCCAGCAGCTTAGTAGGGGTTCGGGAAAAACTGTTTTTT

size: once
D: NA
V: TRBV18
J: TRBJ2-5
CDR3: CASSPRRRTPGQPQETQYF
DNA: TGTGCCAGCTCACCACGCCGTAGAACCCCGGGACAACCCCAAGAGACCCAGTACTTC

size: NA
D: TRBD1
V: TRBV9
J: TRBJ1-5
CDR3: CASSVGGRGNQPQHF
DNA: TGTGCCAGCAGCGTAGGGGGCAGGGGGAATCAGCCCCAGCATTTT

size: NA
D: NA
V: TRBV19
J: TRBJ1-1
CDR3: CASSDTGYTEAFF
DNA: TGTGCCAGTAGTGATACAGGATATACCGAAGCTTTCTTT

size: NA
D: NA
V: TRBV7-3
J: TRBJ2-5
CDR3: CASSLDGGLGTQYF
DNA: TGTGCCAGCAGCTTAGATGGGGGACTGGGGACCCAGTACTTC

size: NA
D: TRBD2
V: TRBV5-4
J: TRBJ2-5
CDR3: CASSLGLAGGHQETQYF
DNA: TGTGCCAGCAGCTTGGGACTAGCGGGAGGACATCAAGAGACCCAGTACTTC

size: NA
D: NA
V: TRBV6-5
J: TRBJ2-3
CDR3: CASQDRVSGDTQYF
DNA: TGTGCCAGCCAAGACAGGGTGAGCGGGGATACGCAGTATTTT

size: NA
D: NA
V: TRBV6-5
J: TRBJ2-7
CDR3: CASSGGPTYEQYF
DNA: TGTGCCAGCAGCGGCGGGCCAACCTACGAGCAGTACTTC

size: NA
D: NA
V: TRBV10-3
J: TRBJ1-5
CDR3: CATRDIGQPQHF
DNA: TGTGCCACCCGGGACATCGGCCAGCCCCAGCATTTT

size: NA
D: NA
V: TRBV28
J: TRBJ1-5
CDR3: CASSFPLQGYYSNQPQHF
DNA: TGTGCCAGCAGTTTCCCACTACAGGGATACTATAGCAATCAGCCCCAGCATTTT

size: NA
D: NA
V: TRBV7-3
J: TRBJ2-5
CDR3: CASKRTAAQETQYF
DNA: TGTGCCAGCAAGAGGACAGCCGCCCAAGAGACCCAGTACTTC

size: NA
D: NA
V: TRBV7-3
J: TRBJ1-1
CDR3: CASSLNIDTEAFF
DNA: TGTGCCAGCAGCTTAAATATCGACACTGAAGCTTTCTTT

size: once
D: NA
V: TRBV20-1
J: TRBJ1-2
CDR3: CNARPSYGYTF
DNA: TGCAATGCTAGACCGTCCTATGGCTACACCTTC

size: NA
D: NA
V: TRBV5-4
J: TRBJ1-4
CDR3: CASSRDSATNEKLFF
DNA: TGTGCCAGCAGCAGAGACAGCGCAACTAATGAAAAACTGTTTTTT

size: NA
D: TRBD1
V: TRBV11-3
J: TRBJ2-7
CDR3: CASSLDLSTGYSYEQYF
DNA: TGTGCCAGCAGCTTAGATCTATCGACAGGGTATTCCTACGAGCAGTACTTC

size: NA
D: NA
V: TRBV30
J: TRBJ2-2
CDR3: CAWGTGFVATGELFF
DNA: TGTGCCTGGGGAACAGGGTTCGTTGCCACCGGGGAGCTGTTTTTT